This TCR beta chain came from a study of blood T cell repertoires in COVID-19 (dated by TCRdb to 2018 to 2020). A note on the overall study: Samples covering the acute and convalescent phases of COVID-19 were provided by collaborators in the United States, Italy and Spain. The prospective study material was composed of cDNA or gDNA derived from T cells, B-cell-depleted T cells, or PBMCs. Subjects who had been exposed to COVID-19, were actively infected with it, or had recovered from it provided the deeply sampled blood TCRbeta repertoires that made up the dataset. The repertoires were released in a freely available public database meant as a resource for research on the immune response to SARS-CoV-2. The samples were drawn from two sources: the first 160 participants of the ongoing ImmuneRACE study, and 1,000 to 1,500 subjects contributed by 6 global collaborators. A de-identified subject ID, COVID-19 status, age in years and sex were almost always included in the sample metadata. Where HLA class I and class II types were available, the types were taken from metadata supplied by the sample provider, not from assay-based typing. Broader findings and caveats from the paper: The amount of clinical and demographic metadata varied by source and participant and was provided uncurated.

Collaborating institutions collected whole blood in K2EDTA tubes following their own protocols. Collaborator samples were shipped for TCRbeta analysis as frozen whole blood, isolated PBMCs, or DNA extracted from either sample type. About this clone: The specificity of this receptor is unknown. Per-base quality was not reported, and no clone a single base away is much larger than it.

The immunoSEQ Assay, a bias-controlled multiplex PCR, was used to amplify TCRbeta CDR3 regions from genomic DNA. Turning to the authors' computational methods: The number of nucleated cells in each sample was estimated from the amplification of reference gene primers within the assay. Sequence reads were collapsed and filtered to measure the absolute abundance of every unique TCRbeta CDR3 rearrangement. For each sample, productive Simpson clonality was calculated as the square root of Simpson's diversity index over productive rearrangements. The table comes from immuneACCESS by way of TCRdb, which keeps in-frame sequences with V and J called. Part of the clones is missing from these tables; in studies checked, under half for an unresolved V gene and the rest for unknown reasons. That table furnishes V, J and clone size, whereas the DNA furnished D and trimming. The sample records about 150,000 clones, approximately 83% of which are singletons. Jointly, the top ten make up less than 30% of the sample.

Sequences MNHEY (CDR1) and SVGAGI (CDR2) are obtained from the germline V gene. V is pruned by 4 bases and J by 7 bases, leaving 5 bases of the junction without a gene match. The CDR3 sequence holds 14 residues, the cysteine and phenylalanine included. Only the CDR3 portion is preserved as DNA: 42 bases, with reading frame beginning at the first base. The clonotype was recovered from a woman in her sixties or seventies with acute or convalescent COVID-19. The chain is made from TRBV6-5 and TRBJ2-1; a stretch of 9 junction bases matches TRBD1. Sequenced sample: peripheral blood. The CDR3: CASSSYRGRNEQFF. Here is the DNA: TGTGCCAGCAGTTCGTACAGGGGGCGGAATGAGCAGTTCTTC.